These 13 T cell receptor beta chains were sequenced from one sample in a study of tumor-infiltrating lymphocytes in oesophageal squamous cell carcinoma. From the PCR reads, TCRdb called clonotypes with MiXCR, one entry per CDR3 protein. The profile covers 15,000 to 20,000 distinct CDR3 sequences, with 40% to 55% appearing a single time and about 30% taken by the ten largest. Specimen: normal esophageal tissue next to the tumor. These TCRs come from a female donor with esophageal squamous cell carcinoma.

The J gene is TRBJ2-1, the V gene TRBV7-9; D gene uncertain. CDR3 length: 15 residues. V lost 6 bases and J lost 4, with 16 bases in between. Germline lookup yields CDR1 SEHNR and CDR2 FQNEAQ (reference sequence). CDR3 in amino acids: CASRSARLGYNEQFF. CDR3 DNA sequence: TGTGCCAGCAGGAGTGCTCGGCTAGGATACAATGAGCAGTTCTTC.

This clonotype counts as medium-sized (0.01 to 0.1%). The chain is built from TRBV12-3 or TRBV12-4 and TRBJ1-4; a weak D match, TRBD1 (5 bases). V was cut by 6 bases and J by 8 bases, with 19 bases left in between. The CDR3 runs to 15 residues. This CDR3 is CASSEGRRVIEKLFF. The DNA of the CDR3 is TGTGCCAGCAGCGAAGGGCGCAGGGTGATAGAAAAACTGTTTTTT.

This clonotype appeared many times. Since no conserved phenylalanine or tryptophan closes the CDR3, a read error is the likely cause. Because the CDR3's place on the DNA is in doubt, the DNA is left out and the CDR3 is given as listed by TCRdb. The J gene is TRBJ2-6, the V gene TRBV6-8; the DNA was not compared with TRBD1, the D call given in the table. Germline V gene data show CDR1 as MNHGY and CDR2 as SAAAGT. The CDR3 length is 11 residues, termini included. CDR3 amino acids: CWGNGIRDQDM.

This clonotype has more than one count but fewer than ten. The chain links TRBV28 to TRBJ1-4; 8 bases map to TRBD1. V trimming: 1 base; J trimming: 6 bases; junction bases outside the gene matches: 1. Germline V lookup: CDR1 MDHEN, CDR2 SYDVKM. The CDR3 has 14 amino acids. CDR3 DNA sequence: TGTGCCAGCAGTTTATCAGGGGGCGATGAAAAACTGTTTTTT. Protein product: CASSLSGGDEKLFF.

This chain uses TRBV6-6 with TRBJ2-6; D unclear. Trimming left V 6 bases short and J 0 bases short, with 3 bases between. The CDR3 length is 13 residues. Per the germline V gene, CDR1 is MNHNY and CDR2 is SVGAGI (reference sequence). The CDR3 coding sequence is TGTGCCAGCAGCATCTCTGGGGCCAACGTCCTGACTTTC. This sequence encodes CASSISGANVLTF.

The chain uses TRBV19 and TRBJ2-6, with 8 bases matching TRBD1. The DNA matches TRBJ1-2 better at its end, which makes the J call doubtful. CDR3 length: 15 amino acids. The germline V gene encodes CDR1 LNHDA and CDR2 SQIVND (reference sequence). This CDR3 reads CASRMDRVTQYGYTF. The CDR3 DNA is TGTGCCAGTAGAATGGACAGGGTGACTCAATATGGCTACACCTTC.

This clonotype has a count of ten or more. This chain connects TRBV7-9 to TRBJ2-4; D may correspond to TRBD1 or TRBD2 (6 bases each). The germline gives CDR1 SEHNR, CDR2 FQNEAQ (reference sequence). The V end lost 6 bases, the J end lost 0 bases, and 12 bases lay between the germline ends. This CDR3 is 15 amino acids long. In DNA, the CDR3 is TGTGCCAGCAGGGAAGGGGGGTTAGCCAAAAACATTCAGTACTTC. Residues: CASREGGLAKNIQYF.

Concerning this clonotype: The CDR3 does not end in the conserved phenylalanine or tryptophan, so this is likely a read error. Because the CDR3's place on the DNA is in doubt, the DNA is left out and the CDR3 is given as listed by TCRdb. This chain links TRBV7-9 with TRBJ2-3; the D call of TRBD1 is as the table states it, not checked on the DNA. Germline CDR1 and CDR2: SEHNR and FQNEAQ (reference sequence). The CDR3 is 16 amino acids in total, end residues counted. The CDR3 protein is CASSLGTGVSEQYFGP.

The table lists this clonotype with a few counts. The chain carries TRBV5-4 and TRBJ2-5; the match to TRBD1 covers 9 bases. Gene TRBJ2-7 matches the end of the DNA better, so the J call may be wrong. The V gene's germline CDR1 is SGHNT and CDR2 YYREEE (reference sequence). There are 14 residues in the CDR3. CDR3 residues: CASSPGTGRDEQYF. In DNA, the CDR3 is TGTGCCAGCAGCCCCGGGACAGGGCGGGACGAGCAGTACTTC.

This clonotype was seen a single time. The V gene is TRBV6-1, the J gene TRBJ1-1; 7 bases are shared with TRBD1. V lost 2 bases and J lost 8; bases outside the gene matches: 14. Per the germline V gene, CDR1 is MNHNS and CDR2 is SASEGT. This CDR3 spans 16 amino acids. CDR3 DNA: TGTGCCAGCAGTGAAAGAGCAGGGGGTTTTTTGGTGGAAGCTTTCTTT. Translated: CASSERAGGFLVEAFF.

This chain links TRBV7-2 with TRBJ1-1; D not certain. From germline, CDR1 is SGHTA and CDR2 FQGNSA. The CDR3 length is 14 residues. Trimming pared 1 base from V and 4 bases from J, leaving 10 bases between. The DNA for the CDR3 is TGTGCCAGCAGCTTAGGTTCGGCGGGCACTGAAGCTTTCTTT. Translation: CASSLGSAGTEAFF.

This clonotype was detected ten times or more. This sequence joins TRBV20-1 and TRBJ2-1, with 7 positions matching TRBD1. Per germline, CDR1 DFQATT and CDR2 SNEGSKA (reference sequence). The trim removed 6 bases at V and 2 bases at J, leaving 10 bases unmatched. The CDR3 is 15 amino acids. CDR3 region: CSASGLGQAYNEQFF. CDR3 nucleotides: TGCAGTGCGTCGGGTCTAGGACAGGCCTACAATGAGCAGTTCTTC.

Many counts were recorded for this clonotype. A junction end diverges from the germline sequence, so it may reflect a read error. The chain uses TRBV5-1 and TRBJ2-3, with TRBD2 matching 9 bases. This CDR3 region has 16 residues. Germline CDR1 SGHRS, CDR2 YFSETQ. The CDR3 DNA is TGCGCCAGCAGCTTGGAAGGAGGGACTAGCAGAGATACGCAGTATTTT. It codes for CASSLEGGTSRDTQYF. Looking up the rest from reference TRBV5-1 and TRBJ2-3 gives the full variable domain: KAGVTQTPRYLIKTRGQQVTLSCSPISGHRSVSWYQQTPGQGLQFLFEYFSETQRNKGNFPGRFSGRQFSNSRSEMNVSTLELGDSALYLCASSLEGGTSRDTQYFGPGTRLTVL.